This T cell receptor beta chain is from a study of blood T cell repertoires in COVID-19. Study-level information: T cells, B-cell-depleted T cells, or PBMCs supplied cDNA or gDNA.

In the original workflow: Counts of nucleated cells, estimated from reference gene primer amplification, were obtained. This table comes from immunoSEQ multiplex PCR, and its TCRdb copy is limited to in-frame clones, with some not included. V and J calls and clone size are given by that table; D and trimming were obtained from the DNA. The data hold around 310,000 clones, with under 90% observed a single time. The CDR3 extends over 13 amino acids. Per the germline V gene, CDR1 is MNHEY and CDR2 is SVGAGI. Trimming took off 2 bases at V and 4 bases at J, with 8 bases between the two ends. Enrollees, roughly 18 to 90 years old, lived in 20 to 25 US areas. Each recovered donor of Cohort 3 presented with two negative PCRs, clearance, or symptom resolution.

Sequencing was performed on PBMCs or T cells enriched from blood (not recorded which). The chain uses TRBV6-5 and TRBJ1-2; the D gene is possibly TRBD1 (5 bases). The sequence was collected from a young woman who had recovered from COVID-19. The CDR3 is CASSYRGTYGYTF. CDR3 sequence (DNA): TGTGCCAGCAGTTACAGGGGAACCTATGGCTACACCTTC.